The 3 T cell receptor beta chains below come from one sample, sequenced in a study of STAT5B mutations in CD4+ large granular lymphocyte leukemia. Data came from immunoSEQ multiplex PCR; TCRdb stores just in-frame clones and leaves some out. This table holds some 40,000 clones, around 81% found once. The sequencing input was CD4+ T cells from blood buffy coats. The source of these receptors is a human donor in good health.

V is TRBV9 and J is TRBJ1-2, with a possible D match to TRBD1 (6 bases). This CDR3 comprises 15 residues. Trimming stripped 3 bases from V and 4 bases from J, with 16 bases between. Germline CDR1 and CDR2: SGDLS and YYNGEE. The CDR3 loop is CASSAVQGGFYGYTF. Here the CDR3 DNA reads TGTGCCAGCAGCGCAGTGCAAGGGGGATTCTATGGCTACACCTTC.

This chain uses TRBV6-1 with TRBJ2-5; a weak D match, TRBD1 (6 bases). Looked up from germline, CDR1 is MNHNS and CDR2 is SASEGT. V lost 6 bases to trimming and J lost 4 bases, with 15 bases between them. The CDR3 contains 14 residues. DNA of the CDR3: TGTGCCAGCAGAGAGCAGGGGCAGAGAGAGACCCAGTACTTC. Translated: CASREQGQRETQYF.

CDR3 loop: CASSRNGQGEFF. The CDR3 DNA reads as TGTGCCAGCAGCCGAAACGGACAGGGGGAGTTCTTC. V usage is TRBV9 and J usage is TRBJ2-1; the match to TRBD1 covers 10 bases. The germline gives CDR1 SGDLS, CDR2 YYNGEE. Trimming removed 4 bases from V and 14 bases from J; junction bases left unmatched: 6. The CDR3 totals 12 residues. The whole variable domain, filled in from reference TRBV9 and TRBJ2-1, reads DSGVTQTPKHLITATGQRVTLRCSPRSGDLSVYWYQQSLDQGLQFLIQYYNGEERAKGNILERFSAQQFPDLHSELNLSSLELGDSALYFCASSRNGQGEFFGPGTRLTVL.